A selection of T cell receptor beta chains follows, all from one sample in a study of shared clonotypes between healthy human individuals. TCRdb's table, derived via immunoSEQ multiplex PCR, lists solely in-frame clones and lacks some. The sample includes over 2,000,000 clones, around 93% of them seen just once. The sample comprised naive CD8+ T cells from PBMCs. These receptors all come from a man aged 18-30 years in good health. Some clones in this sample may be carry-over from other donors' samples. The CDR3 runs from the conserved cysteine through the conserved F or W. Fields, in order: J gene, D gene, V gene, clone size, CDR3 protein, CDR3 DNA. D genes are given only for firm matches. Rows may omit the clone size; those that give it use once, few, many or a size class.

>TRBJ1-5|NA|TRBV6-5|NA
CARPLGRTSNQPQHF
TGTGCCAGACCCCTAGGAAGGACCAGCAATCAGCCCCAGCATTTT
>TRBJ1-5|NA|TRBV9|NA
CASSVDIGGNQPQHF
TGTGCCAGCAGCGTAGACATCGGGGGCAATCAGCCCCAGCATTTT
>TRBJ2-2|TRBD2|TRBV9|once
CASSRGGNTGELFF
TGTGCCAGCAGTCGCGGGGGGAACACCGGGGAGCTGTTTTTT
>TRBJ1-4|NA|TRBV27|NA
CASSRDGEKLFF
TGTGCCAGCAGCCGGGACGGAGAAAAACTGTTTTTT
>TRBJ1-5|NA|TRBV19|NA
CASSIVGASNQPQHF
TGTGCCAGTAGTATCGTCGGGGCTAGCAATCAGCCCCAGCATTTT
>TRBJ1-3|NA|TRBV19|NA
CASSHDREGGNTIYF
TGTGCCAGTAGCCACGATCGGGAGGGTGGAAACACCATATATTTT
>TRBJ2-3|TRBD2|TRBV27|NA
CASNLGTSGSTDTQYF
TGTGCCAGCAACCTCGGGACTAGCGGGAGCACAGATACGCAGTATTTT
>TRBJ2-7|NA|TRBV28|NA
CASSLTANRFSYEQYF
TGTGCCAGCAGCCTTACAGCGAACCGGTTCTCCTACGAGCAGTACTTC
>TRBJ1-2|NA|TRBV5-1|NA
CASSLDWTAKANYGYTF
TGCGCCAGCAGCTTGGACTGGACGGCAAAAGCTAACTATGGCTACACCTTC
>TRBJ1-2|TRBD1|TRBV4-1|NA
CASSQVRDRAGYTF
TGCGCCAGCAGCCAAGTCCGGGACAGGGCTGGCTACACCTTC
>TRBJ2-1|TRBD2|TRBV19|NA
CASNPGGNNEQFF
TGTGCCAGCAATCCGGGGGGAAACAATGAGCAGTTCTTC
>TRBJ1-1|NA|TRBV19|NA
CASSEQGYTEAFF
TGTGCCAGTAGCGAACAGGGTTACACTGAAGCTTTCTTT
>TRBJ2-1|TRBD2|TRBV7-9|NA
CASSLLAGAIYNEQFF
TGTGCCAGCAGCCTCTTAGCGGGAGCGATCTACAATGAGCAGTTCTTC
>TRBJ2-3|TRBD2|TRBV7-2|NA
CSSGPLFDTQYF
TGTTCTAGCGGCCCTTTGTTTGATACGCAGTATTTT
>TRBJ2-5|TRBD1|TRBV9|NA
CASSVGVTGQETQYF
TGTGCCAGCAGCGTAGGGGTGACAGGGCAAGAGACCCAGTACTTC
>TRBJ1-1|NA|TRBV9|NA
CASSVNDGLNTEAFF
TGTGCCAGCAGCGTAAATGACGGGTTGAACACTGAAGCTTTCTTT
>TRBJ1-1|NA|TRBV5-1|NA
CASLSDFSNTEAFF
TGCGCCAGCCTATCGGACTTTTCCAACACTGAAGCTTTCTTT
>TRBJ1-1|TRBD1|TRBV6-9|NA
CASSELPGTGYCWAFF
TGTGCCAGCAGTGAGCTCCCCGGGACAGGGTACTGCTGGGCTTTCTTT
>TRBJ2-6|NA|TRBV5-4|NA
CASSLDSGTGANVLTF
TGTGCCAGCAGCTTGGATTCGGGAACGGGGGCCAACGTCCTGACTTTC
>TRBJ2-7|NA|TRBV2|NA
CASSDSGPYEQYF
TGTGCCAGCAGTGATTCCGGTCCCTACGAGCAGTACTTC
>TRBJ2-7|TRBD2|TRBV7-9|NA
CASSQTSGSYEQYF
TGTGCCAGCAGCCAGACTAGCGGCTCCTACGAGCAGTACTTC
>TRBJ1-3|NA|TRBV10-1|NA
CARSSGNTIYF
TGCGCCAGGTCCTCTGGAAACACCATATATTTT
>TRBJ2-2|TRBD2|TRBV10-2|NA
CASRAGLAGLPGELFF
TGCGCCAGCAGGGCGGGACTAGCGGGACTCCCCGGGGAGCTGTTTTTT
>TRBJ2-1|TRBD2|TRBV10-3|NA
CAVKGTSGGGDEQFF
TGTGCCGTTAAAGGGACTAGCGGCGGGGGGGATGAGCAGTTCTTC
>TRBJ1-5|TRBD1|TRBV6-6|NA
CASSLTGQGFRQPQHF
TGTGCCAGCAGTCTGACGGGACAGGGGTTCCGTCAGCCCCAGCATTTT
>TRBJ2-2|NA|TRBV27|few
CASSDYTGELFF
TGTGCCAGCAGCGACTACACCGGGGAGCTGTTTTTT
>TRBJ1-2|NA|TRBV28|NA
CASSYTGTLYYGYTF
TGTGCCAGCAGTTACACAGGGACTCTATACTATGGCTACACCTTC
>TRBJ2-3|NA|TRBV29-1|NA
CTMTKFGRARDTQYF
TGCACCATGACAAAATTTGGCAGGGCTAGAGATACGCAGTATTTT
>TRBJ2-1|NA|TRBV13|NA
CASSLRGSSYNEQFF
TGTGCCAGCAGCTTACGGGGGAGCTCCTACAATGAGCAGTTCTTC
>TRBJ2-2|NA|TRBV18|NA
CASSPPGSYTGELFF
TGTGCCAGCTCACCGCCGGGCTCCTACACCGGGGAGCTGTTTTTT
>TRBJ2-7|TRBD2|TRBV27|NA
CASSLRLAGGTSYEQYF
TGTGCCAGCAGTTTGCGACTAGCGGGAGGCACCTCCTACGAGCAGTACTTC
>TRBJ1-4|NA|TRBV27|NA
CASRAMSEKLFF
TGTGCCAGCAGAGCTATGAGTGAAAAACTGTTTTTT